This is a list of T cell receptor beta chains from one sample in a study of blood T cell repertoires in COVID-19. Clones were read by immunoSEQ multiplex PCR, and TCRdb kept only the in-frame ones, dropping some. The sample carries about 210,000 clones, about 87% recorded once. The specimen was PBMCs or T cells enriched from blood (not recorded which). The receptors were sampled from a man between 18 and 29 years old with acute COVID-19. Each CDR3 is given with its conserved first and last residue. A D gene is named only where the DNA matches it firmly. Only some rows state a clone size, as once, few, many or a class for expanded clones.

v_gene: TRBV12-3/TRBV12-4; j_gene: TRBJ2-6; abundance: NA; d_gene: NA; CDR3aa: CASSFARGVLTF; CDR3nt: TGTGCCAGCAGTTTCGCTAGAGGCGTCCTGACTTTC
v_gene: TRBV2; j_gene: TRBJ1-1; abundance: NA; d_gene: TRBD1; CDR3aa: CAAGGSAFF; CDR3nt: TGTGCCGCAGGGGGATCAGCTTTCTTT
v_gene: TRBV30; j_gene: TRBJ2-1; abundance: NA; d_gene: TRBD1; CDR3aa: CAWMGQGFF; CDR3nt: TGTGCCTGGATGGGACAGGGGTTCTTC
v_gene: TRBV24-1; j_gene: TRBJ2-5; abundance: NA; d_gene: TRBD2; CDR3aa: CATSDYGLAAQETQYF; CDR3nt: TGTGCCACCAGTGACTACGGACTAGCGGCCCAAGAGACCCAGTACTTC
v_gene: TRBV5-1; j_gene: TRBJ2-3; abundance: NA; d_gene: NA; CDR3aa: CASSPNSDTQYF; CDR3nt: TGCGCCAGCAGCCCGAACTCAGATACGCAGTATTTT
v_gene: TRBV3-1/TRBV3-2; j_gene: TRBJ2-3; abundance: NA; d_gene: TRBD2; CDR3aa: CASSPGISGNTDTQYF; CDR3nt: TGTGCCAGCAGCCCAGGGATTAGCGGGAACACAGATACGCAGTATTTT
v_gene: TRBV7-8; j_gene: TRBJ1-6; abundance: NA; d_gene: TRBD1; CDR3aa: CASRPNVRQGDSPLHF; CDR3nt: TGTGCCAGCAGGCCCAACGTGAGGCAGGGGGATTCACCCCTCCACTTT
v_gene: TRBV2; j_gene: TRBJ2-3; abundance: few; d_gene: TRBD1; CDR3aa: CASLWDRGTDTQYF; CDR3nt: TGTGCCAGCCTGTGGGACAGAGGCACAGATACGCAGTATTTT
v_gene: TRBV5-1; j_gene: TRBJ2-7; abundance: once; d_gene: NA; CDR3aa: CASSPETGVGEQYF; CDR3nt: TGCGCCAGCAGCCCAGAAACAGGAGTAGGCGAGCAGTACTTC
v_gene: TRBV29-1; j_gene: TRBJ1-1; abundance: NA; d_gene: NA; CDR3aa: CSTRGGEESRTEAFF; CDR3nt: TGCAGCACCCGCGGTGGTGAGGAATCCCGAACTGAAGCTTTCTTT
v_gene: TRBV7-9; j_gene: TRBJ1-2; abundance: NA; d_gene: TRBD1; CDR3aa: CASTPGQGYGYTF; CDR3nt: TGTGCCAGCACCCCGGGACAGGGGTATGGCTACACCTTC
v_gene: TRBV7-8; j_gene: TRBJ2-1; abundance: NA; d_gene: NA; CDR3aa: CASSLALFNNEQFF; CDR3nt: TGTGCCAGCAGCTTAGCGCTATTTAATAATGAGCAGTTCTTC
v_gene: TRBV6-2/TRBV6-3; j_gene: TRBJ1-1; abundance: NA; d_gene: NA; CDR3aa: CASSSVDQGHTEAFF; CDR3nt: TGTGCCAGCAGTTCAGTTGACCAGGGTCACACTGAAGCTTTCTTT
v_gene: TRBV19; j_gene: TRBJ2-7; abundance: NA; d_gene: NA; CDR3aa: CATRAGLAYEQYF; CDR3nt: TGTGCCACCCGCGCGGGACTCGCCTACGAGCAGTACTTC
v_gene: TRBV12-3/TRBV12-4; j_gene: TRBJ2-6; abundance: NA; d_gene: NA; CDR3aa: CASSSGPGNVLTF; CDR3nt: TGTGCCAGCAGTTCCGGCCCGGGCAACGTCCTGACTTTC
v_gene: TRBV28; j_gene: TRBJ2-3; abundance: NA; d_gene: TRBD1; CDR3aa: CASSSGQGADTQYF; CDR3nt: TGTGCCAGCAGTTCGGGACAGGGTGCAGATACGCAGTATTTT
v_gene: TRBV9; j_gene: TRBJ1-1; abundance: few; d_gene: NA; CDR3aa: CASSVDPVNTEAFF; CDR3nt: TGTGCCAGCAGCGTAGATCCCGTGAACACTGAAGCTTTCTTT
v_gene: TRBV4-3; j_gene: TRBJ2-1; abundance: NA; d_gene: NA; CDR3aa: CASSQGVLGSYNEQFF; CDR3nt: TGCGCCAGCAGCCAAGGCGTGCTCGGGTCCTACAATGAGCAGTTCTTC